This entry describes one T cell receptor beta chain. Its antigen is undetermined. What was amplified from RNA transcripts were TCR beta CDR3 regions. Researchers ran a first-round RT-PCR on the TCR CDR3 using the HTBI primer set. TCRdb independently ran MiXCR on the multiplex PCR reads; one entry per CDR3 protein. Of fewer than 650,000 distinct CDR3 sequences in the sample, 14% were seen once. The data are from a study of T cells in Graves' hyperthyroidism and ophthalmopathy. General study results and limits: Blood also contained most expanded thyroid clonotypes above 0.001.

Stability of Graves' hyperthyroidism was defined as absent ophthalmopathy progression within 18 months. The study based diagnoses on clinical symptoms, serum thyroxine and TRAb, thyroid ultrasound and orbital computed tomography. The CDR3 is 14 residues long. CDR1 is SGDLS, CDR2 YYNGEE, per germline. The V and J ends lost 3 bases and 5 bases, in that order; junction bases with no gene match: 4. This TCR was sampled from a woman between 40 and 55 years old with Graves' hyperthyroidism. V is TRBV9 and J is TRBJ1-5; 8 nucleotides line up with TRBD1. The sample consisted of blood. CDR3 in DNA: TGTGCCAGCAGCGAGACAGGGGTCCATCAGCCCCAGCATTTT. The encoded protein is CASSETGVHQPQHF.